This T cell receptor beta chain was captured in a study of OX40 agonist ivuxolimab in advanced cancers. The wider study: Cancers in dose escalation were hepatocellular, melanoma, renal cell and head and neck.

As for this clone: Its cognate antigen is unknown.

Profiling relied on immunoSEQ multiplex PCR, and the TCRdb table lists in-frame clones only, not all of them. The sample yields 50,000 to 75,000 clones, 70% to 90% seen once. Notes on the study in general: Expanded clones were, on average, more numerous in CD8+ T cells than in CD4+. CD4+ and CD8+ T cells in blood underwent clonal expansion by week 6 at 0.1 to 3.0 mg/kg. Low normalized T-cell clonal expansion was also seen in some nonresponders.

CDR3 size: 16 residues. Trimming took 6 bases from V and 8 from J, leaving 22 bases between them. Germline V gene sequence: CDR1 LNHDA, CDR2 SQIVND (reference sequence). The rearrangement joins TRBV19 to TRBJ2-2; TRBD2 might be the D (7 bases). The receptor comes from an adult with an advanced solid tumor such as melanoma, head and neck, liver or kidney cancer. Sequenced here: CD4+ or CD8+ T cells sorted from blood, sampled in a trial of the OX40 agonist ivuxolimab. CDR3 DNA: TGTGCCAGTAGCCCTGGGGGGGCAGGGACGTTTGGGGAGCTGTTTTTT. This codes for CASSPGGAGTFGELFF.